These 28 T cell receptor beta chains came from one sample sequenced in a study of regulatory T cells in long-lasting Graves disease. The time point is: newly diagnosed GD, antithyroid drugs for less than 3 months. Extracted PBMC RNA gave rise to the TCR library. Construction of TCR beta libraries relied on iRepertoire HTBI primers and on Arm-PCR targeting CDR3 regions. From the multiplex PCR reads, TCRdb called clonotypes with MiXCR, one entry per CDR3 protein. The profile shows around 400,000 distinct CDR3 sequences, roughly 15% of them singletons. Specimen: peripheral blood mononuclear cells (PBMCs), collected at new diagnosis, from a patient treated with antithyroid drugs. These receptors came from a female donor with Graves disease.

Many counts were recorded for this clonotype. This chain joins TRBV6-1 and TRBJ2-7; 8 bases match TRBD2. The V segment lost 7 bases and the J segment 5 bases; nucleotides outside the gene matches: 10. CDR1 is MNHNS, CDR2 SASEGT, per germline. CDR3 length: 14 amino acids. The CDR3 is CASKAGTSDHEQYF. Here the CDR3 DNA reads TGTGCCAGCAAGGCCGGGACTAGTGATCACGAGCAGTACTTC.

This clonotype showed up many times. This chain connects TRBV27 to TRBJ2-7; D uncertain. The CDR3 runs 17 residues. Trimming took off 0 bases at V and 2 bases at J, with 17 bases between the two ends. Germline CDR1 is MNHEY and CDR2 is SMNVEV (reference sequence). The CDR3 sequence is CASSLSGRAPRPYEQYF. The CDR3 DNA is TGTGCCAGCAGTTTATCGGGTAGGGCCCCGCGTCCCTACGAGCAGTACTTC.

The CDR3 DNA follows: TGTGCCAGCAGCGCCTCTCGGGACTACCCCCTCTATGAGCAGTTCTTC. Encoded protein: CASSASRDYPLYEQFF. The chain recombines TRBV7-9 with TRBJ2-1; 7 bases agree with TRBD2. Trimming cost V 5 bases and J 8 bases; bases outside gene matches: 15. Germline V gene lookup returns CDR1 SEHNR and CDR2 FQNEAQ (reference sequence). The CDR3 loop spans 16 amino acids.

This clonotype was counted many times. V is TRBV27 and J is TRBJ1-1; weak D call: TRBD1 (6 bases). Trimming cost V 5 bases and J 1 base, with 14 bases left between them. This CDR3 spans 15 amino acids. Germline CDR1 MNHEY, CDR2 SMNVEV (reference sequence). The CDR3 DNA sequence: TGTGCCAGCAGTCTACGAGGACAGCAGAACACTGAAGCTTTCTTT. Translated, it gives CASSLRGQQNTEAFF.

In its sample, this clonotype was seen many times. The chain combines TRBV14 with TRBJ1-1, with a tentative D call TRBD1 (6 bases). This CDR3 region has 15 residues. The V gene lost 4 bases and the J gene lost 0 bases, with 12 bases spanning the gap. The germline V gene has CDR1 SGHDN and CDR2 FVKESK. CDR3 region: CASSPQGHLNTEAFF. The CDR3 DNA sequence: TGTGCCAGCAGCCCTCAGGGACACCTGAACACTGAAGCTTTCTTT.

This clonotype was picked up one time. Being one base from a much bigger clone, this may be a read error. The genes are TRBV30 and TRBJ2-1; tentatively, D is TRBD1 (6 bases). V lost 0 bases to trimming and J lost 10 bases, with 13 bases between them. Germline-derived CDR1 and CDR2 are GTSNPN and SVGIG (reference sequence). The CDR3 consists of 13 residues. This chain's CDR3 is CAWSVTGPYEQFF. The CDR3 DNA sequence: TGTGCCTGGAGTGTCACAGGGCCCTACGAGCAGTTCTTC.

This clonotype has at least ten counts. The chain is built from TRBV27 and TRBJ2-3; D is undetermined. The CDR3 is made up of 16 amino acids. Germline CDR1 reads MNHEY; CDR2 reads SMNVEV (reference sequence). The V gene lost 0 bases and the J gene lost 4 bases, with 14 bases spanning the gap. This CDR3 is CASSLSMGLRPDTQYF. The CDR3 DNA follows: TGTGCCAGCAGTTTATCGATGGGTCTAAGACCAGATACGCAGTATTTT.

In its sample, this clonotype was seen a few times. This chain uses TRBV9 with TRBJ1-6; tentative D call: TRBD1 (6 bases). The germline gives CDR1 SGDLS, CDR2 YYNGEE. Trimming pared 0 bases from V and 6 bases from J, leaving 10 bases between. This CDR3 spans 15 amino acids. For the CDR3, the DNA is TGTGCCAGCAGCGTAGACAGGGACGGTAATTCACCCCTCCACTTT. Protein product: CASSVDRDGNSPLHF.

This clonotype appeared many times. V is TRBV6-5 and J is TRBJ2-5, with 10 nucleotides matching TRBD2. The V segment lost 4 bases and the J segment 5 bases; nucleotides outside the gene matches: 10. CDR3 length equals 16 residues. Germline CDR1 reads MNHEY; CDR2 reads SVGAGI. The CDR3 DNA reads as TGTGCCAGCAGTTTCACCAGCGGGAGGGCCGTTGAGACCCAGTACTTC. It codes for CASSFTSGRAVETQYF.

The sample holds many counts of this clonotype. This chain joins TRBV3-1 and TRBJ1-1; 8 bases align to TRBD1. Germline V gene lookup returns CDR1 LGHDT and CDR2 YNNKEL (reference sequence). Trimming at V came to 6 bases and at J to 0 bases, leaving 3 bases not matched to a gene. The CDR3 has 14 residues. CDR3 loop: CASREQGVNTEAFF. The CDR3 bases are TGTGCCAGCAGGGAACAGGGGGTGAACACTGAAGCTTTCTTT.

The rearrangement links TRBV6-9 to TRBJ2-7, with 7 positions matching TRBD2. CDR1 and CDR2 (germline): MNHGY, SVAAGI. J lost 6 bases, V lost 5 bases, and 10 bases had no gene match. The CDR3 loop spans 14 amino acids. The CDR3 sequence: CASSNWGGTREQYF. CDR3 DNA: TGTGCCAGCAGTAATTGGGGGGGTACTCGCGAGCAGTACTTC.

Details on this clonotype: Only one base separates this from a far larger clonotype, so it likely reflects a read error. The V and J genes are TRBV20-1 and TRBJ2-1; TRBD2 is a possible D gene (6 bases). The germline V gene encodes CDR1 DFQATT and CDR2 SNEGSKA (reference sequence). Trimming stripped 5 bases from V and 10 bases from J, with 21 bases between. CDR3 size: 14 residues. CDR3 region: CSAPLLGGLDEQFF. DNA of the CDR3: TGCAGTGCTCCTTTGTTGGGAGGTTTGGACGAGCAGTTCTTC.

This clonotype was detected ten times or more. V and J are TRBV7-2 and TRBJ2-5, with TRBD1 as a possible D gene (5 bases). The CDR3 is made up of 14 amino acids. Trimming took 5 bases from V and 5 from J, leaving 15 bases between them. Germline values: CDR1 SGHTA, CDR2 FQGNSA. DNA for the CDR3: TGTGCCAGCAGCCAGGGATTTACAGCGGAGACCCAGTACTTC. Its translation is CASSQGFTAETQYF.

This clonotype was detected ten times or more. The CDR3 region has the DNA TGTGCCAGCAGTTCTCTGGGGACAGGGGGTGCCGAGCAGTACTTC. It yields the protein CASSSLGTGGAEQYF. The chain couples TRBV27 to TRBJ2-7; 11 bases are a match to TRBD1. The V segment lost 4 bases and the J segment 6 bases; nucleotides outside the gene matches: 8. CDR1 and CDR2 from the germline V gene are MNHEY and SMNVEV (reference sequence). The CDR3 sequence is 15 residues long.

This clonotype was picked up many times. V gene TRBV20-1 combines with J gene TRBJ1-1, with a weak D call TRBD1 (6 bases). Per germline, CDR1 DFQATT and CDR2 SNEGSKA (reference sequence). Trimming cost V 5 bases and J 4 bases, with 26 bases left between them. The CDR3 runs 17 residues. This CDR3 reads CSALTTQGIVWSTEAFF. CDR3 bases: TGCAGTGCTTTAACCACACAGGGTATAGTTTGGAGCACTGAAGCTTTCTTT.

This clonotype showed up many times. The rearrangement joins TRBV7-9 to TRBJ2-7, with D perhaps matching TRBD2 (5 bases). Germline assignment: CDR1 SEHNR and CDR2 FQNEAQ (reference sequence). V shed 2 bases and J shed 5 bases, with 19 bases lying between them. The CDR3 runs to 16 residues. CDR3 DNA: TGTGCCAGCAGCTTAACGGTGTGGGAGAAGGGAGACGAGCAGTACTTC. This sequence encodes CASSLTVWEKGDEQYF. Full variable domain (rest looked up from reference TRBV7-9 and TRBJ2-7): DTGVSQNPRHKITKRGQNVTFRCDPISEHNRLYWYRQTLGQGPEFLTYFQNEAQLEKSRLLSDRFSAERPKGSFSTLEIQRTEQGDSAMYLCASSLTVWEKGDEQYFGPGTRLTVT.

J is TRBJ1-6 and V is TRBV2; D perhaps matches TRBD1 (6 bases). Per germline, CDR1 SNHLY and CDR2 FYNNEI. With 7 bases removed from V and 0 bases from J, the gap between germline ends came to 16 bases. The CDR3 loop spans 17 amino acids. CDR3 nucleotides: TGTGCCAGCAAAGCGACAGGCCTAAGCTCCTATAATTCACCCCTCCACTTT. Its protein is CASKATGLSSYNSPLHF.

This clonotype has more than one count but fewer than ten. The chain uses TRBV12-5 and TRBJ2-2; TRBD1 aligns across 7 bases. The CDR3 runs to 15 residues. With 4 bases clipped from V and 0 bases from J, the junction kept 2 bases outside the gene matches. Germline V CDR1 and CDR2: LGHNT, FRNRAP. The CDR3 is CASGSGTANTGELFF. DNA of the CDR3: TGTGCTAGTGGTTCCGGGACAGCGAACACCGGGGAGCTGTTTTTT.

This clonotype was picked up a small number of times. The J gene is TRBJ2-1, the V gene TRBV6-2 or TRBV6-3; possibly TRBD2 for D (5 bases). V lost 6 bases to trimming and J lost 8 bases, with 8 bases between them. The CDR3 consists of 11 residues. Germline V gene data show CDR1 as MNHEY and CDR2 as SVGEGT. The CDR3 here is CASRDWDEQFF. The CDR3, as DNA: TGTGCCAGCAGGGACTGGGATGAGCAGTTCTTC.

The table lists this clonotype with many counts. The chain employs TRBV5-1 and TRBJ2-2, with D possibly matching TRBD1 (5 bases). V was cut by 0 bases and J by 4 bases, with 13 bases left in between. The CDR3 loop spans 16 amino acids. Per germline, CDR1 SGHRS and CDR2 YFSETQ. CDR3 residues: CASSLGGAGITGELFF. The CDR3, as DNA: TGCGCCAGCAGCTTGGGAGGAGCAGGGATCACCGGGGAGCTGTTTTTT.

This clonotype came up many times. Here the CDR3 reads CASGSDRTGVYSNQPQHF. DNA for the CDR3: TGTGCTAGTGGTTCCGACCGGACAGGAGTATATAGCAATCAGCCCCAGCATTTT. The chain carries TRBV12-5 and TRBJ1-5; 7 bases match TRBD1. With 4 bases clipped from V and 0 bases from J, the junction kept 12 bases outside the gene matches. CDR1 and CDR2 (germline): LGHNT, FRNRAP. There are 18 residues in the CDR3. The full variable domain, with the rest looked up from reference TRBV12-5 and TRBJ1-5, is DARVTQTPRHKVTEMGQEVTMRCQPILGHNTVFWYRQTMMQGLELLAYFRNRAPLDDSGMPKDRFSAEMPDATLATLKIQPSEPRDSAVYFCASGSDRTGVYSNQPQHFGDGTRLSIL.

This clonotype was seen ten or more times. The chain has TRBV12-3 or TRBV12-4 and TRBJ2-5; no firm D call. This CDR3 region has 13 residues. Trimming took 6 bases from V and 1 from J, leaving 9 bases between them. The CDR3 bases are TGTGCCAGCAGCCGCTCTGTCCAAGAGACCCAGTACTTC. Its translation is CASSRSVQETQYF.

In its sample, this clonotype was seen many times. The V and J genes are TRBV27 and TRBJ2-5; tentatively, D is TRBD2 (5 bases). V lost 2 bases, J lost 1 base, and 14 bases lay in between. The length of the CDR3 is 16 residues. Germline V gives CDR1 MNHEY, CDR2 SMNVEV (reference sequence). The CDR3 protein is CASSLMRTGLQETQYF. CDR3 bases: TGTGCCAGCAGTTTAATGAGGACTGGACTCCAAGAGACCCAGTACTTC.

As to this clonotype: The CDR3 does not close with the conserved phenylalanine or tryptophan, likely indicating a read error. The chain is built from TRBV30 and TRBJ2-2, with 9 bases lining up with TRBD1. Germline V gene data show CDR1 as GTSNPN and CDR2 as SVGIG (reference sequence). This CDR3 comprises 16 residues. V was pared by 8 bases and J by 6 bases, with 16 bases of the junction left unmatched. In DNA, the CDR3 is TGTGCCGGAACCTTGGGACAGGGAATCTCGGCCGGGGAGCTGTTTCTT. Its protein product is CAGTLGQGISAGELFL.

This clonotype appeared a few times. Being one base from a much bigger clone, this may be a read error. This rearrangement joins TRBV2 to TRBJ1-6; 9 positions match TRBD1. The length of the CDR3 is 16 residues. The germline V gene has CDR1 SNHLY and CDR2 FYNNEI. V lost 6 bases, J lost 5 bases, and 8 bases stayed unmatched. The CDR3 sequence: CASSGRQGENNSPLHF. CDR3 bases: TGTGCCAGCAGCGGCAGACAGGGGGAGAATAATTCACCCCTCCACTTT.

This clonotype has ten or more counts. The CDR3 region is CASSLEEDTQYF. CDR3 DNA: TGCGCCAGCAGCTTGGAAGAAGATACGCAGTATTTT. The chain uses TRBV5-1 and TRBJ2-3; D ambiguous. Between the trimmed V and J ends, which lost 0 bases and 5 bases, there was a span of 4 bases. This CDR3 region has 12 residues. CDR1 is SGHRS, CDR2 YFSETQ, per germline.

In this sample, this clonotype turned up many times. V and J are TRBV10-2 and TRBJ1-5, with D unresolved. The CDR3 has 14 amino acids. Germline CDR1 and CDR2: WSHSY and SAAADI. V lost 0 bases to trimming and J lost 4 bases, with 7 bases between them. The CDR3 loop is CASSESTGNQPQHF. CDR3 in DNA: TGCGCCAGCAGTGAGTCAACGGGAAATCAGCCCCAGCATTTT.

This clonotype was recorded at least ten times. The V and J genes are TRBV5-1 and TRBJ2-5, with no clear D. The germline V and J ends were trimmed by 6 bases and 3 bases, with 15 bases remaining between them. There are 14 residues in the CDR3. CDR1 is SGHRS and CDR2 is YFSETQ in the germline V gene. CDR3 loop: CASIPPTAKETQYF. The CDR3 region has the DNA TGCGCCAGCATCCCACCTACGGCGAAAGAGACCCAGTACTTC.